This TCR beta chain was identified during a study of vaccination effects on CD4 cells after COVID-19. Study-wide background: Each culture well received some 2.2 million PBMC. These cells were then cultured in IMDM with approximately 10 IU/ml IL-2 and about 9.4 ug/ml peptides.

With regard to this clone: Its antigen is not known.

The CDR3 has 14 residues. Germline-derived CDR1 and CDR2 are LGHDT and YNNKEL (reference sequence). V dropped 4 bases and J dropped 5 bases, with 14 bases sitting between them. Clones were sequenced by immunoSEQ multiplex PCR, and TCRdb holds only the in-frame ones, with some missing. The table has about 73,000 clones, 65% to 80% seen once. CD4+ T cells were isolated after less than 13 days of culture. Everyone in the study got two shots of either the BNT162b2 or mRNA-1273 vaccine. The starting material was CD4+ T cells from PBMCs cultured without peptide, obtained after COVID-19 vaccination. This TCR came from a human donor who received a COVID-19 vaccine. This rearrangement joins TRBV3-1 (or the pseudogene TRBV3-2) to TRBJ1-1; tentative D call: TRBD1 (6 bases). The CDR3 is CASSLGTPGTEAFF. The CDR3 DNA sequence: TGTGCCAGCAGCCTCGGGACACCGGGAACTGAAGCTTTCTTT.